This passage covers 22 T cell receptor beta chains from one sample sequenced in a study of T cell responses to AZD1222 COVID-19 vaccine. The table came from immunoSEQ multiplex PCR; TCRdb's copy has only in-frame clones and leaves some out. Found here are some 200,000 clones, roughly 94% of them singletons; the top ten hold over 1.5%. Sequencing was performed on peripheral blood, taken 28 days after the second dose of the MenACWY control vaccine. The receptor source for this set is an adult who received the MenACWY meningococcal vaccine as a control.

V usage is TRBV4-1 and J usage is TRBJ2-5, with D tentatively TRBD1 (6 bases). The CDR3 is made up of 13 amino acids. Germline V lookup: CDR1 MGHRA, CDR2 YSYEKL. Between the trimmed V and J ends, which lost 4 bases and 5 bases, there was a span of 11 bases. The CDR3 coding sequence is TGCGCCAGCAGCCCTACCAGGGGCGAGACCCAGTACTTC. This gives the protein CASSPTRGETQYF.

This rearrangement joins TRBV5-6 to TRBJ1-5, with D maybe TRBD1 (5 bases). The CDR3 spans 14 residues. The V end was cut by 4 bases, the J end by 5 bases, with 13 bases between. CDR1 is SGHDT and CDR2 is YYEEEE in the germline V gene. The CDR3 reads CASSPGGAYQPQHF. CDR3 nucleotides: TGTGCCAGCAGCCCCGGCGGGGCGTATCAGCCCCAGCATTTT.

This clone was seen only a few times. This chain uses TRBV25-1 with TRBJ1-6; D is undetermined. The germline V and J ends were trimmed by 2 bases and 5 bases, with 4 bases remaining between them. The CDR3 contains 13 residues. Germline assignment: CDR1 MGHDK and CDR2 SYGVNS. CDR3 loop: CASSEQDNSPLHF. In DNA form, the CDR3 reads TGTGCCAGCAGTGAACAGGATAATTCACCCCTCCACTTT.

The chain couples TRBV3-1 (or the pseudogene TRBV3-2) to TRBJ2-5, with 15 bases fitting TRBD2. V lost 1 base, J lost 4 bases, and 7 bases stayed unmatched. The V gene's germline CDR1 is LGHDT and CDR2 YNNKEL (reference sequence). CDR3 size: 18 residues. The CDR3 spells CASSQGTSGGAQLETQYF. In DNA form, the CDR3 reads TGTGCCAGCAGCCAAGGGACTAGCGGGGGGGCCCAGTTAGAGACCCAGTACTTC.

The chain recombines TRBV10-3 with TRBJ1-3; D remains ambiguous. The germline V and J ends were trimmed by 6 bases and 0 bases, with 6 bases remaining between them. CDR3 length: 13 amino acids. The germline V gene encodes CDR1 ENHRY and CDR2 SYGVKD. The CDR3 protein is CAIRVGSGNTIYF. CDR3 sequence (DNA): TGTGCCATCAGGGTGGGCTCTGGAAACACCATATATTTT.

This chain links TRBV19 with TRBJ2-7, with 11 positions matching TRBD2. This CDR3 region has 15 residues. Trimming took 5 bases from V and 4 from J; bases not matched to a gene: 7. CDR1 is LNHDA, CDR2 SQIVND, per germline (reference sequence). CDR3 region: CASSPPGLAEYEQYF. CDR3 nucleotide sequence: TGTGCCAGTAGTCCACCGGGACTAGCGGAATACGAGCAGTACTTC.

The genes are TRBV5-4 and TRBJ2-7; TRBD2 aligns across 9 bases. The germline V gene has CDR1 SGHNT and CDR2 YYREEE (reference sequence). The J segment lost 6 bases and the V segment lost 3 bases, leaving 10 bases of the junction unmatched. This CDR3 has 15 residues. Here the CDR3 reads CASSSGTSIGSEQYF. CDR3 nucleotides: TGTGCCAGCAGCTCCGGGACTAGCATAGGATCCGAGCAGTACTTC. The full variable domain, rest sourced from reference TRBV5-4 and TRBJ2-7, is ETGVTQSPTHLIKTRGQQVTLRCSSQSGHNTVSWYQQALGQGPQFIFQYYREEENGRGNFPPRFSGLQFPNYSSELNVNALELDDSALYLCASSSGTSIGSEQYFGPGTRLTVT.

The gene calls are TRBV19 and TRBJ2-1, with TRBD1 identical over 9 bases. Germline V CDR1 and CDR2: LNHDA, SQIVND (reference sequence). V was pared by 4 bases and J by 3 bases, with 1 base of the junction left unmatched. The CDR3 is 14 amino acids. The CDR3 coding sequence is TGTGCCAGTAGTAGACAGGGGGACTACAATGAGCAGTTCTTC. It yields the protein CASSRQGDYNEQFF.

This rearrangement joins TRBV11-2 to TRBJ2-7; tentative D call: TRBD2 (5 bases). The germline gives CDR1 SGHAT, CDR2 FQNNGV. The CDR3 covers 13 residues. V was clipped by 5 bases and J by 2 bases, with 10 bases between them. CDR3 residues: CASSVRDPYEQYF. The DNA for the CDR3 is TGTGCCAGCAGCGTCCGGGATCCCTACGAGCAGTACTTC.

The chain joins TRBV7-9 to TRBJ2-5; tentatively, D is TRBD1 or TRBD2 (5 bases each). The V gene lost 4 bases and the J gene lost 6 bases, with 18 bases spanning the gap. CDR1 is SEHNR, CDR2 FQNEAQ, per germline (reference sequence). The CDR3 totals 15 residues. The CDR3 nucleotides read TGTGCCAGCAGCTCCCCCGAGGGGCCGATGAAGACCCAGTACTTC. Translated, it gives CASSSPEGPMKTQYF.

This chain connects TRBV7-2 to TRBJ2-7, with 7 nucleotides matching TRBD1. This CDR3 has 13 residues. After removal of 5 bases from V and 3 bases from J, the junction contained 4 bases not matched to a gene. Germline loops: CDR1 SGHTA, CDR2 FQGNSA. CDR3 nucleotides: TGTGCCAGCAGCCAGACAGGGATCTACGAGCAGTACTTC. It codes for CASSQTGIYEQYF.

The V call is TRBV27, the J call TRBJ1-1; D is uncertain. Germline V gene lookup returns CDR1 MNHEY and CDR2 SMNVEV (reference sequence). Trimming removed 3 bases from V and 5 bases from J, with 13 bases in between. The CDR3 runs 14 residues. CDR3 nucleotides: TGTGCCAGCAGTTTTTCAGGCATCAGGACTGAAGCTTTCTTT. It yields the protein CASSFSGIRTEAFF.

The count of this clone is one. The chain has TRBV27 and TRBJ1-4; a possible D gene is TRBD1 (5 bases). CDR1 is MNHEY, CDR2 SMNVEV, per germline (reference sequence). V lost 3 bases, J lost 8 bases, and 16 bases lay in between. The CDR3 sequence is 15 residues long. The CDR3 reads CASSLFTGAVEKLFF. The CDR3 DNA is TGTGCCAGCAGTTTGTTTACAGGTGCAGTAGAAAAACTGTTTTTT.

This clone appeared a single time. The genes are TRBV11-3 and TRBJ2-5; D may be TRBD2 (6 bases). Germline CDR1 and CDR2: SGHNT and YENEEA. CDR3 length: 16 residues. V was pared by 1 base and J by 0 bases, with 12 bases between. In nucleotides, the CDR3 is TGTGCCAGCAGCTTAGGAGCGGCGGGGAACCAAGAGACCCAGTACTTC. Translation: CASSLGAAGNQETQYF. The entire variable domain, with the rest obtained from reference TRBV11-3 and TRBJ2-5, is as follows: EAGVVQSPRYKIIEKKQPVAFWCNPISGHNTLYWYLQNLGQGPELLIRYENEEAVDDSQLPKDRFSAERLKGVDSTLKIQPAELGDSAVYLCASSLGAAGNQETQYFGPGTRLLVL.

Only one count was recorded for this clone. The CDR3 nucleotides are TGTGCCAGCAGCCCGTCCGGGGTGTCCACTAATGAAAAACTGTTTTTT. Residues: CASSPSGVSTNEKLFF. The chain couples TRBV28 to TRBJ1-4; D is ambiguous. Germline CDR1 is MDHEN and CDR2 is SYDVKM. Trimming removed 6 bases at V and 2 bases at J, with 16 bases between. CDR3 length: 16 residues.

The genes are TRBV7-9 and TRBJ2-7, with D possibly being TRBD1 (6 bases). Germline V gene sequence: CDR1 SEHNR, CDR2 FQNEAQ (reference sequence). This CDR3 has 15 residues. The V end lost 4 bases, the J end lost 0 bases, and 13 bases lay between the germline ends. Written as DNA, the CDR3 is TGTGCCAGCAGCTCCAGGACAGCTTTCTCCTACGAGCAGTACTTC. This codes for CASSSRTAFSYEQYF.

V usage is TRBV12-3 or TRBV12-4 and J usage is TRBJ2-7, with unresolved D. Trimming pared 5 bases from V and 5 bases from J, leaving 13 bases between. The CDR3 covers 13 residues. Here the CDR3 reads CASSLPPGNEQYF. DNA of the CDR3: TGTGCCAGCAGTCTCCCCCCTGGAAACGAGCAGTACTTC.

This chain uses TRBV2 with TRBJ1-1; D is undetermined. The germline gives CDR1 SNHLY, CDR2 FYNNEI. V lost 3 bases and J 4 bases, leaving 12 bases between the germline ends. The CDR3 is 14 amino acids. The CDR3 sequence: CASSEGRRGTEAFF. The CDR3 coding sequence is TGTGCCAGCAGTGAGGGCAGGAGAGGCACTGAAGCTTTCTTT.

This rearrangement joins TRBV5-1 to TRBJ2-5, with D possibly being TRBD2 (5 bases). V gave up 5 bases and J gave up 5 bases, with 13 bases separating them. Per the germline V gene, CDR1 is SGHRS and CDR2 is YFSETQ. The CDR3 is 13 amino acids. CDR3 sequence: CASRPRSGETQYF. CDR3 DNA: TGCGCCAGCAGGCCCCGATCGGGGGAGACCCAGTACTTC. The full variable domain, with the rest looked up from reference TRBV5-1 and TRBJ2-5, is KAGVTQTPRYLIKTRGQQVTLSCSPISGHRSVSWYQQTPGQGLQFLFEYFSETQRNKGNFPGRFSGRQFSNSRSEMNVSTLELGDSALYLCASRPRSGETQYFGPGTRLLVL.

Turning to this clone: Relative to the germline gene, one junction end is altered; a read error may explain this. The CDR3 loop reads CASREAGTVYQETQYF. CDR3 in DNA: TGTGCCAGCAGGGAAGCCGGGACAGTGTACCAAGAGACCCAGTACTTC. The V gene is TRBV2, the J gene TRBJ2-5; 7 nucleotides align to TRBD1. CDR3 size: 16 residues. Germline values: CDR1 SNHLY, CDR2 FYNNEI. Full variable domain (outside the CDR3, taken from reference TRBV2 and TRBJ2-5): EPEVTQTPSHQVTQMGQEVILRCVPISNHLYFYWYRQILGQKVEFLVSFYNNEISEKSEIFDDQFSVERPDGSNFTLKIRSTKLEDSAMYFCASREAGTVYQETQYFGPGTRLLVL.

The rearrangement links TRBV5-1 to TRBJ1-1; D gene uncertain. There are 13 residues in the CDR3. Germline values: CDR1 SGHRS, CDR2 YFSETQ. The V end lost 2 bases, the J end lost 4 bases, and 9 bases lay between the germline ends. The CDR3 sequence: CASSFGEFTEAFF. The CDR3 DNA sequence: TGCGCCAGCAGCTTTGGGGAGTTCACTGAAGCTTTCTTT.

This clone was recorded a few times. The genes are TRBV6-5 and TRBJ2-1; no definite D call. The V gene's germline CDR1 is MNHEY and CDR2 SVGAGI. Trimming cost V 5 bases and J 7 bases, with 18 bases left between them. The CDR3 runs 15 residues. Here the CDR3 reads CASSPRPIQLNEQFF. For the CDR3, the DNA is TGTGCCAGCAGTCCACGCCCTATACAACTGAATGAGCAGTTCTTC.